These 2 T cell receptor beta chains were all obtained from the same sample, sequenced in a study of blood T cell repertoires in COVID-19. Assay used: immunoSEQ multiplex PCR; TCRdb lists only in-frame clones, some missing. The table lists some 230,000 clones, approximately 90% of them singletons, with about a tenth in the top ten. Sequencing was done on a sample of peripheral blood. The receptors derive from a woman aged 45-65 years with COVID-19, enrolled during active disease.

In nucleotides, the CDR3 is TGTGCCAGCAGTCCAGGTCAGAGCGGGGTCGGTGAGCAGTTCTTC. Translated: CASSPGQSGVGEQFF. The J gene is TRBJ2-1, the V gene TRBV6-4; 7 nucleotides match TRBD2. There are 15 residues in the CDR3. The junction had 13 bases not matched to a gene; V was cut back by 5 bases and J by 9 bases. Germline CDR1 is MRHNA and CDR2 is SNTAGT.

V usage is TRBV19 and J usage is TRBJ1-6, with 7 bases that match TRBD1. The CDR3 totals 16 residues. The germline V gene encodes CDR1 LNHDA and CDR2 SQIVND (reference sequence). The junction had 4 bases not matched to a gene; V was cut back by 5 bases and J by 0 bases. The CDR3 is CASSDTGVSYNSPLHF. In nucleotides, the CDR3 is TGTGCCAGTAGTGATACAGGGGTCTCCTATAATTCACCCCTCCACTTT.